A selection of T cell receptor beta chains follows, all from one sample in a study of T-cell memory formation after mild COVID-19. TCRdb called the 5' RACE reads again in MiXCR, with one record for every CDR3 protein. The table lists around 450,000 distinct CDR3 sequences, about 24% of them singletons. Input material: PBMCs or a T cell subset sorted from them (not recorded which). The receptors originated from an adult woman who had mild COVID-19 (a few samples of this study predate the infection). Cell type and time point are not known. Both conserved end residues are part of each CDR3. D genes are given only for firm matches. Rows may omit the clone size; those that give it use once, few, many or a size class.

clone_size j_call v_call cdr3_length d_call cdr3_aa cdr3_nt
- TRBJ2-2 TRBV27 17 - CASSLVRTDTNTGELFF TGTGCCAGCAGTTTAGTACGGACAGATACGAACACCGGGGAGCTGTTTTTT
few TRBJ2-3 TRBV20-1 15 TRBD2 CSARGVLAGTDTQYF TGCAGTGCTAGGGGAGTACTAGCGGGTACAGATACGCAGTATTTT
few TRBJ2-1 TRBV6-6 17 TRBD2 CASSYSPASGLFNEQFF TGTGCCAGCAGTTACTCTCCTGCTAGCGGGTTATTTAATGAGCAGTTCTTC
- TRBJ2-5 TRBV25-1 17 - CASSDQAPRDGEETQYF TGTGCCAGCAGTGATCAGGCTCCCCGGGACGGAGAAGAGACCCAGTACTTC
few TRBJ1-2 TRBV24-1 14 - CATSDRQGNFGYTF TGTGCCACCAGTGATCGGCAGGGGAATTTTGGCTACACCTTC
few TRBJ2-2 TRBV15 11 - CATSRAGELFF TGTGCCACCAGCAGAGCCGGGGAGCTGTTTTTT
- TRBJ1-1 TRBV12-3/TRBV12-4 14 - CASSLVSRNTEAFF TGTGCCAGCAGTTTAGTAAGCAGGAACACTGAAGCTTTCTTT
few TRBJ1-5 TRBV20-1 13 - CSARVGEGQPQHF TGCAGTGCTAGAGTAGGGGAAGGTCAGCCCCAGCATTTT
- TRBJ2-5 TRBV15 13 - CATSRDVGETQYF TGTGCCACCAGCAGAGATGTAGGAGAGACCCAGTACTTC
- TRBJ2-1 TRBV7-9 13 TRBD2 CASVLRGVNEQFF TGTGCCAGCGTGCTTCGGGGGGTCAATGAGCAGTTCTTC
- TRBJ2-7 TRBV20-1 15 TRBD2 CSAPKGGSASYEQYF TGCAGTGCTCCCAAGGGAGGGTCCGCCTCCTACGAGCAGTACTTC
few TRBJ2-1 TRBV12-3/TRBV12-4 13 - CASSWDGYNEQFF TGTGCCAGCAGTTGGGACGGATACAATGAGCAGTTCTTC
- TRBJ2-1 TRBV11-2 18 TRBD2 CASSLEALAGGVYNEQFF TGTGCCAGCAGCTTAGAAGCTTTAGCGGGAGGAGTGTACAATGAGCAGTTCTTC
- TRBJ1-1 TRBV3-1 13 - CASSQVEGTEAFF TGTGCCAGCAGCCAAGTGGAGGGGACTGAAGCTTTCTTT
few TRBJ1-4 TRBV20-1 14 - CSARVGGDNEKLFF TGCAGTGCTAGAGTTGGGGGGGATAATGAAAAACTGTTTTTT
few TRBJ2-7 TRBV11-2 15 - CASSETMILGFEQYF TGTGCCAGCAGTGAGACGATGATCCTCGGATTCGAGCAGTACTTC
few TRBJ1-1 TRBV6-5 15 - CASSYSGAGNTEAFF TGTGCCAGCAGTTATTCAGGGGCTGGGAACACTGAAGCTTTCTTT
few TRBJ2-5 TRBV23-1 10 - CASIEETQYF TGCGCCAGCATAGAAGAGACCCAGTACTTC
- TRBJ2-5 TRBV7-9 17 TRBD1 CASSLGQGRVYRETQYF TGTGCCAGCAGCCTAGGACAGGGGAGAGTCTATCGGGAGACCCAGTACTTC
- TRBJ2-7 TRBV20-1 17 TRBD2 CSALERPSGGIAYEQYF TGCAGTGCCCTAGAAAGACCTAGCGGGGGAATCGCCTACGAGCAGTACTTC
- TRBJ2-7 TRBV18 13 - CASSRDFSYEQYF TGTGCCAGCTCCCGGGACTTCTCCTACGAGCAGTACTTC
- TRBJ1-6 TRBV27 13 - CASRTGSGSPLHF TGTGCCAGCAGGACAGGCAGCGGATCACCCCTCCACTTT
- TRBJ2-3 TRBV27 15 - CASSPFVGEADTQYF TGTGCCAGCAGTCCCTTCGTGGGAGAGGCAGATACGCAGTATTTT
- TRBJ2-7 TRBV23-1 13 - CASRPPNLPEQYF TGCGCCAGCAGACCTCCGAACCTACCGGAGCAGTACTTC
few TRBJ1-5 TRBV20-1 15 - CSAREWGISNQPQHF TGCAGTGCTAGAGAGTGGGGGATAAGCAATCAGCCCCAGCATTTT
few TRBJ2-6 TRBV19 16 - CASSITMGTGANVLTF TGTGCCAGTAGTATTACCATGGGGACTGGGGCCAACGTCCTGACTTTC
- TRBJ1-1 TRBV12-3/TRBV12-4 14 - CASRVGAGDTEAFF TGTGCCAGCAGGGTAGGGGCGGGGGACACTGAAGCTTTCTTT
few TRBJ1-1 TRBV6-2/TRBV6-3 12 - CASSFPGAEAFF TGTGCCAGCAGTTTCCCAGGCGCTGAAGCTTTCTTT
- TRBJ2-3 TRBV7-9 15 - CASSFAAPSTDTQYF TGTGCCAGCAGCTTTGCGGCCCCTAGCACAGATACGCAGTATTTT
- TRBJ2-7 TRBV6-6 12 - CASSHTPYEQYF TGTGCCAGCAGTCACACCCCATACGAGCAGTACTTC
many TRBJ1-2 TRBV15 14 TRBD1 CATSDPTGVFGYTF TGTGCCACCAGCGACCCAACAGGGGTCTTTGGCTACACCTTC
- TRBJ1-2 TRBV12-3/TRBV12-4 17 - CASSFITGAGNRYGYTF TGTGCCAGCAGTTTTATAACCGGGGCAGGGAATCGCTATGGCTACACCTTC
few TRBJ2-1 TRBV5-1 14 - CASSASGTPNEQFF TGCGCCAGCAGCGCGTCCGGGACTCCGAATGAGCAGTTCTTC
- TRBJ2-3 TRBV4-3 17 TRBD2 CASSQVPAGGGTDTQYF TGCGCCAGCAGCCAAGTGCCAGCGGGAGGTGGCACAGATACGCAGTATTTT
few TRBJ2-7 TRBV7-7 14 TRBD2 CASSPGLAGEEQYF TGTGCTAGCAGCCCAGGACTAGCGGGAGAGGAGCAGTACTTC
few TRBJ2-3 TRBV6-2/TRBV6-3 14 - CASSYRIRGDTQYF TGTGCCAGCAGTTATAGGATCCGCGGAGATACGCAGTATTTT
- TRBJ2-5 TRBV29-1 14 - CSSSPAHGLETQYF TGCAGCTCCTCCCCCGCCCACGGGCTGGAGACCCAGTACTTC
- TRBJ2-3 TRBV9 18 TRBD1 CASSVGVFGQGLTDTQYF TGTGCCAGCAGCGTAGGGGTTTTCGGACAGGGTCTGACAGATACGCAGTATTTT